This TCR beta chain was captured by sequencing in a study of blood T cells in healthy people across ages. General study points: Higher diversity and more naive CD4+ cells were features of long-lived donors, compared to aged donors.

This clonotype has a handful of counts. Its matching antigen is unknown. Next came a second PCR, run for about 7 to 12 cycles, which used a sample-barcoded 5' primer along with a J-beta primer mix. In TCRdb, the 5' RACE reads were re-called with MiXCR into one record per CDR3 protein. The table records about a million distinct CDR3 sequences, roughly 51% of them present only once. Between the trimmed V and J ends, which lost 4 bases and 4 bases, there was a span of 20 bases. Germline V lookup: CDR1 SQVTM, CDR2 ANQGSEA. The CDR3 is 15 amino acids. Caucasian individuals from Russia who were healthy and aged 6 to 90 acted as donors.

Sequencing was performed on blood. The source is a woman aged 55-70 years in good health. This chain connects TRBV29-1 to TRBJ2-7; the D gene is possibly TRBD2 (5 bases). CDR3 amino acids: CSVGEFLVSQYEQYF. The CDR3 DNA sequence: TGCAGCGTTGGGGAGTTTTTGGTGTCCCAATACGAGCAGTACTTC.